The 19 T cell receptor beta chains below were found in one sample sequenced in a study of blood T cell repertoires in COVID-19. Sequenced by immunoSEQ multiplex PCR; TCRdb stores in-frame clones only, minus some. The top ten hold around two fifths of the sample, which has some 41,000 clones, around 83% seen once. The sample consisted of peripheral blood. These receptors were collected from a woman aged 80 or over with active or convalescent COVID-19.

V and J are TRBV6-1 and TRBJ1-5, with D uncertain. The CDR3 extends over 16 amino acids. Per germline, CDR1 MNHNS and CDR2 SASEGT. V was trimmed by 1 base and J by 2 bases, leaving 12 bases between them. The CDR3 loop reads CASSEERRSGNQPQHF. Here the CDR3 DNA reads TGTGCCAGCAGTGAAGAGAGGAGATCGGGCAATCAGCCCCAGCATTTT.

This chain connects TRBV18 to TRBJ1-1, with no clear D. The length of the CDR3 is 13 residues. Germline CDR1 and CDR2: KGHSH and LQKENI. Trimming pared 2 bases from V and 2 bases from J, leaving 6 bases between. The CDR3 loop reads CASSPMGNTEAFF. The CDR3 coding sequence is TGTGCCAGCTCACCAATGGGCAACACTGAAGCTTTCTTT.

The chain uses TRBV5-4 and TRBJ2-7; D unresolved. There are 15 residues in the CDR3. V was cut by 0 bases and J by 2 bases, with 12 bases left in between. Germline V gene lookup returns CDR1 SGHNT and CDR2 YYREEE (reference sequence). In DNA form, the CDR3 reads TGTGCCAGCAGCTTGGAGGCGGCTATACCCTACGAGCAGTACTTC. Its translation is CASSLEAAIPYEQYF.

This sequence joins TRBV23-1 and TRBJ1-2; D gene uncertain. TRBV23-1 is marked as an open reading frame, function uncertain. Trimming took off 0 bases at V and 6 bases at J, with 17 bases between the two ends. This CDR3 contains 16 residues. CDR3 region: CASSQSAPQVVDGYTF. The CDR3, as DNA: TGCGCCAGCAGTCAATCAGCCCCCCAGGTTGTGGATGGCTACACCTTC.

The chain employs TRBV19 and TRBJ1-1; TRBD1 might be the D (5 bases). Trimming took 3 bases from V and 8 from J, leaving 19 bases between them. From germline, CDR1 is LNHDA and CDR2 SQIVND (reference sequence). CDR3 length: 15 amino acids. The CDR3 DNA is TGTGCCAGTAGTATTCGTCTGGGGGGGATCGCGGAAGCTTTCTTT. It codes for CASSIRLGGIAEAFF.

The chain carries TRBV10-1 and TRBJ2-1; 7 nucleotides line up with TRBD2. CDR1 is WNHNN and CDR2 is SYGVQD in the germline V gene (reference sequence). The CDR3 runs to 15 residues. V dropped 5 bases and J dropped 8; count of bases not matched to a gene: 12. CDR3 loop: CASSRSGEGPDEQFF. The CDR3 coding sequence is TGCGCCAGCAGTCGGTCGGGGGAGGGCCCAGATGAGCAGTTCTTC.

V usage is TRBV3-1 (or the pseudogene TRBV3-2) and J usage is TRBJ1-2; D is undetermined. Trimming stripped 0 bases from V and 5 bases from J, with 4 bases between. The CDR3 length is 12 residues. Germline V CDR1 and CDR2: LGHDT, YNNKEL (reference sequence). CDR3 nucleotide sequence: TGTGCCAGCAGCCAAGAGAGATATGGCTACACCTTC. Residues: CASSQERYGYTF.

The rearrangement uses TRBV6-5 and TRBJ2-1; D not certain. From germline, CDR1 is MNHEY and CDR2 SVGAGI. This CDR3 is built from 11 residues. The germline V and J ends were trimmed by 3 bases and 15 bases, with 12 bases remaining between them. CDR3: CASSYTNTPFF. The CDR3 DNA reads TGTGCCAGCAGTTATACAAACACCCCGTTCTTC.

This clone was found once. The chain is built from TRBV6-2 or TRBV6-3 and TRBJ2-1; 8 bases line up with TRBD1. Per the germline V gene, CDR1 is MNHEY and CDR2 is SVGEGT. The CDR3 spans 12 residues. The ends lost 3 bases at V and 10 bases at J; junction bases unmatched: 2. CDR3 DNA: TGTGCCAGCAGTTATGACAGGGGCGAGCAGTTCTTC. This sequence encodes CASSYDRGEQFF.

The gene calls are TRBV19 and TRBJ2-6, with 7 bases fitting TRBD2. The CDR3 spans 17 residues. The V and J ends lost 6 bases and 0 bases, in that order; junction bases with no gene match: 8. Per the germline V gene, CDR1 is LNHDA and CDR2 is SQIVND (reference sequence). CDR3 in DNA: TGTGCCAGTAGCCAAGCGGGACGGCTCTCTGGGGCCAACGTCCTGACTTTC. Translated, it gives CASSQAGRLSGANVLTF.

In its sample, this clone was seen once. The chain carries TRBV6-6 and TRBJ1-5, with TRBD1 as a possible D gene (6 bases). The CDR3 sequence is 14 residues long. Germline V gives CDR1 MNHNY, CDR2 SVGAGI (reference sequence). Trimming removed 6 bases at V and 3 bases at J, with 12 bases between. CDR3 protein: CASSHGQTNQPQHF. DNA of the CDR3: TGTGCCAGCAGCCACGGACAGACCAATCAGCCCCAGCATTTT.

The chain uses TRBV5-6 and TRBJ1-5; 7 nucleotides match TRBD1. The V gene end was trimmed by 4 bases and the J gene end by 10 bases; junction bases not matched to a gene: 8. The CDR3 spans 13 residues. Germline CDR1 SGHDT, CDR2 YYEEEE. The CDR3 DNA follows: TGTGCCAGCAGCCAGGGACAGAGTTATCCCCAGCATTTT. Its translation is CASSQGQSYPQHF.

The rearrangement uses TRBV18 and TRBJ1-3; weak D call: TRBD1 (6 bases). Germline CDR1 and CDR2: KGHSH and LQKENI. The CDR3 totals 16 residues. V lost 3 bases and J 0 bases, leaving 12 bases between the germline ends. CDR3 residues: CASSPTTGSSGNTIYF. The CDR3 nucleotides are TGTGCCAGCTCACCTACCACAGGGAGCTCTGGAAACACCATATATTTT.

The chain has TRBV7-2 and TRBJ1-2; D perhaps matches TRBD1 (5 bases). The CDR3 is made up of 16 amino acids. V lost 8 bases and J lost 1, with 20 bases in between. From germline, CDR1 is SGHTA and CDR2 FQGNSA. The CDR3 reads CASLSEGGTNNYGYTF. DNA of the CDR3: TGTGCCAGCCTCTCCGAGGGAGGGACCAATAACTATGGCTACACCTTC.

This clone came up once. This rearrangement joins TRBV7-8 to TRBJ2-7, with a weak D call TRBD1 (6 bases). V lost 5 bases to trimming and J lost 2 bases, with 13 bases between them. The CDR3 sequence is 14 residues long. Germline V gene data show CDR1 as SGHVS and CDR2 as FQNEAQ. The chain's CDR3 is CASSATGRTYEQYF. In DNA, the CDR3 is TGTGCCAGCAGCGCGACAGGACGGACCTACGAGCAGTACTTC.

J is TRBJ1-4 and V is TRBV3-1 (or the pseudogene TRBV3-2); D is perhaps TRBD1 (6 bases). The CDR3 length is 14 residues. Trimming removed 6 bases at V and 4 bases at J, with 12 bases between. The germline V gene has CDR1 LGHDT and CDR2 YNNKEL (reference sequence). The CDR3 region has the DNA TGTGCCAGCAGTCATAGGGGGGGTAATGAAAAACTGTTTTTT. Amino acid sequence: CASSHRGGNEKLFF.

The chain uses TRBV6-6 and TRBJ1-3; a possible D gene is TRBD1 (5 bases). Germline-derived CDR1 and CDR2 are MNHNY and SVGAGI (reference sequence). V lost 7 bases, J lost 4 bases, and 14 bases lay in between. The CDR3 has 14 amino acids. The CDR3, as DNA: TGTGCCAGCACCACAGGAAGAGCGGGAAACACCATATATTTT. Its translation is CASTTGRAGNTIYF.

This clone was counted once. The rearrangement uses TRBV7-3 and TRBJ2-5; no clear D gene. This CDR3 spans 13 amino acids. V was shortened by 1 base and J by 5 bases, with 8 bases between the two germline ends. Germline V gives CDR1 SGHTA, CDR2 FQGTGA. CDR3 sequence reads: CASSLSSQETQYF. Written as DNA, the CDR3 is TGTGCCAGCAGCTTAAGTTCTCAGGAGACCCAGTACTTC.

The V call is TRBV25-1, the J call TRBJ2-3; 12 nucleotides agree with TRBD2. The CDR3 length is 18 residues. The V gene's germline CDR1 is MGHDK and CDR2 SYGVNS. The trim removed 6 bases at V and 1 base at J, leaving 11 bases unmatched. The chain's CDR3 is CASSATSGRWVGTDTQYF. The CDR3 nucleotides are TGTGCCAGCAGCGCGACTAGCGGGAGATGGGTTGGCACAGATACGCAGTATTTT.